The clone carrying this TCR beta chain was detected many times. Its antigen is not known. This record comes from a study of T cells in Graves' hyperthyroidism and ophthalmopathy. Study-wide results and limits: By a 13 V-J model, ophthalmopathy was set apart from stable hyperthyroidism.

In germline, CDR1 is MNHNS, CDR2 SASEGT. V shed 5 bases and J 3 bases; nucleotides not matched to a gene: 5. This CDR3 comprises 16 residues. Authors of the study amplified TCR beta CDR3 regions from RNA transcripts. HTBI primers were the set used in a first-round RT-PCR of the TCR CDR3. TCRdb passed the multiplex PCR reads through MiXCR, listing each CDR3 protein once. Of hundreds of thousands of distinct CDR3 sequences listed, roughly an eighth are singletons. J is TRBJ2-3 and V is TRBV6-1; 13 nucleotides match TRBD2. This receptor was taken from a woman between 35 and 50 years old with Graves' ophthalmopathy. Sequenced input: blood. CDR3: CASSQLAGGTTDTQYF. The CDR3 coding sequence is TGTGCCAGCAGTCAACTAGCGGGGGGGACAACAGATACGCAGTATTTT.